This T cell receptor (beta chain) was sequenced during a study of regulatory T cells in long-lasting Graves disease. As to time point: newly diagnosed GD, antithyroid drugs for less than 3 months. Making the TCR library involved RNA that had been extracted from PBMCs. Concerning this clonotype itself: Its matching antigen is unknown. A read error may explain this, as a much larger clone is one base away.

Regarding the study as a whole: Persistent disease samples used TRBV28, TRBJ1-2 and TRBJ2-5 preferentially.

To make TCR beta libraries, researchers used iRepertoire HTBI primers and Arm-PCR of CDR3 regions. From the multiplex PCR reads, TCRdb called clonotypes with MiXCR, one entry per CDR3 protein. This sample yields 530,000 or so distinct CDR3 sequences, of which 15% to 20% are seen a single time; around 13% belongs to the top ten. Germline CDR1 is MNHEY and CDR2 is SVGEGT. The CDR3 is made up of 16 amino acids. These data were likewise used in another study, on T cells in Graves' hyperthyroidism and ophthalmopathy. That paper notes: Patients aged 18 to 65 had newly diagnosed hyperthyroidism that had lasted under 2 months.

The sequence derives from a young man with Graves disease. The specimen was peripheral blood mononuclear cells (PBMCs), collected at new diagnosis, from a patient treated with antithyroid drugs. The chain carries TRBV6-2 or TRBV6-3 and TRBJ1-1; D remains ambiguous. CDR3 nucleotide sequence: TGTGCCAGCAGGAGTCGGTCAGGCCAAATGAACGCTGAAGCTTTCTTT. Its translation is CASRSRSGQMNAEAFF.